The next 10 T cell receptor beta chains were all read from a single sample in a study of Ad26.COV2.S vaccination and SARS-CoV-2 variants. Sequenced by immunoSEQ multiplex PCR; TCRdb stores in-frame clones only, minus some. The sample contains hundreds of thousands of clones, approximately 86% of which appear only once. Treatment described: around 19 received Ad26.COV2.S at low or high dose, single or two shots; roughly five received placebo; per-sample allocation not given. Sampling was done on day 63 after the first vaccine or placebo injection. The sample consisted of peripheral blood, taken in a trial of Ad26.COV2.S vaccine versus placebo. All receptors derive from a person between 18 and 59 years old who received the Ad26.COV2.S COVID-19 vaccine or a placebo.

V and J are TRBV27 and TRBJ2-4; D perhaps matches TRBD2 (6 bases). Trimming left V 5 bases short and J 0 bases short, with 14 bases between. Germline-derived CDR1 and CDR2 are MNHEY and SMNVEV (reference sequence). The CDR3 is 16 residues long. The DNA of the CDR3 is TGTGCCAGCAGTCCCTCTAGCGCCCTAGCCAAAAACATTCAGTACTTC. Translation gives CASSPSSALAKNIQYF.

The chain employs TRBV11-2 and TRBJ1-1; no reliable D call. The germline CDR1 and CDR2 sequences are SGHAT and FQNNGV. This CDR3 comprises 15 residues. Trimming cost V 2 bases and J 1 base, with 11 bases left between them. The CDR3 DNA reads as TGTGCCAGCAGCTTATTTCTCTGGGAGAACACTGAAGCTTTCTTT. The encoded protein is CASSLFLWENTEAFF.

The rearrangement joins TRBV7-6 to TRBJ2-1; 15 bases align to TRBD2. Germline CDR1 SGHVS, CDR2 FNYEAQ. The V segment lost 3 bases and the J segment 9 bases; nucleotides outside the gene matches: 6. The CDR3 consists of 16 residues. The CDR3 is CASSFYGLAGGSEQFF. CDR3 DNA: TGTGCCAGCAGCTTTTACGGACTAGCGGGGGGGTCTGAGCAGTTCTTC.

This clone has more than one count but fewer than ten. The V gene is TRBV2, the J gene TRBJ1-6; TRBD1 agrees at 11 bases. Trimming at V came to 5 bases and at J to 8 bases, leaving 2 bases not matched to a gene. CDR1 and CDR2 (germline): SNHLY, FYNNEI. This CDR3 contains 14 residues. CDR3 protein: CASSWTGGDSPLHF. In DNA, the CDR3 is TGTGCCAGCAGTTGGACAGGGGGCGATTCACCCCTCCACTTT.

DNA for the CDR3: TGTGCCAGTACCGACGGGTACGAGCAGTACTTC. Translated, it gives CASTDGYEQYF. The J gene is TRBJ2-7, the V gene TRBV19; D not certain. CDR3 length equals 11 residues. Germline CDR1 reads LNHDA; CDR2 reads SQIVND (reference sequence). Between the trimmed V and J ends, which lost 7 bases and 4 bases, there was a span of 8 bases.

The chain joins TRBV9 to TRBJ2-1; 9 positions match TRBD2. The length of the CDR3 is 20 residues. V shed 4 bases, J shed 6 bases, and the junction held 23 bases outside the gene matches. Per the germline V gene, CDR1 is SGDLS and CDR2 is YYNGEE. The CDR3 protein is CASSTGGPLPRAGGPNEQFF. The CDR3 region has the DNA TGTGCCAGCAGCACCGGAGGGCCCCTCCCTAGAGCGGGGGGACCCAATGAGCAGTTCTTC.

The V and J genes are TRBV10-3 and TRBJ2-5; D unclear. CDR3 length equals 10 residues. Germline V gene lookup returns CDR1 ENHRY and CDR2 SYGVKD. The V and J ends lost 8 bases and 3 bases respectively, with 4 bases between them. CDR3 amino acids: CAIGEETQYF. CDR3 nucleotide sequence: TGTGCCATCGGCGAAGAGACCCAGTACTTC.

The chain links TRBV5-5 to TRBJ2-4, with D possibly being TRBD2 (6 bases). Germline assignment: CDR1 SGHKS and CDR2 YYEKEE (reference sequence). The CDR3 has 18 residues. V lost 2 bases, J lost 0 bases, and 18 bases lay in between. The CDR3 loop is CASSLGSGDPIAKNIQYF. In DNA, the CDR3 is TGTGCCAGCAGCTTAGGTTCGGGGGACCCTATAGCCAAAAACATTCAGTACTTC.

This chain's CDR3 is CASSLDRSQGGRETQYF. CDR3 nucleotide sequence: TGTGCCAGCAGCTTAGATCGTTCCCAGGGGGGACGAGAGACCCAGTACTTC. The V and J genes are TRBV11-2 and TRBJ2-5; D may be TRBD1 (7 bases). Per germline, CDR1 SGHAT and CDR2 FQNNGV. V lost 0 bases and J lost 4, with 18 bases in between. The CDR3 has 17 amino acids.

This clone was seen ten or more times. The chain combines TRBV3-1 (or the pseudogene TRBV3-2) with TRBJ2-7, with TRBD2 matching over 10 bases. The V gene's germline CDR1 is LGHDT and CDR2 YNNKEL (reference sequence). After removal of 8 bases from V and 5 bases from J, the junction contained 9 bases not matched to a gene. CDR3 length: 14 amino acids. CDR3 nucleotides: TGTGCCAGCCAGATAATGCTAGCGGGAGACGAGCAGTACTTC. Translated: CASQIMLAGDEQYF.